This T cell receptor (beta chain) was sequenced during a study of OX40 agonist ivuxolimab in advanced cancers. Profiling relied on immunoSEQ multiplex PCR, and the TCRdb table lists in-frame clones only, not all of them. The data show roughly 50,000 clones, 65% to 85% seen once. Germline CDR1 and CDR2: SGHVS and FQNEAQ. CDR3 size: 13 residues. The ends were cut back, 2 bases at V and 7 bases at J, with 11 bases in the middle. The sample in question was CD4+ or CD8+ T cells sorted from blood, obtained in a trial of the OX40 agonist ivuxolimab. The chain links TRBV7-8 to TRBJ1-1; D is perhaps TRBD1 (6 bases). This TCR came from an adult with an advanced solid tumor such as melanoma, head and neck, liver or kidney cancer. Here the CDR3 DNA reads TGTGCCAGCAGCTTACCAGGGGCCCTTGAAGCTTTCTTT. Translating gives CASSLPGALEAFF.